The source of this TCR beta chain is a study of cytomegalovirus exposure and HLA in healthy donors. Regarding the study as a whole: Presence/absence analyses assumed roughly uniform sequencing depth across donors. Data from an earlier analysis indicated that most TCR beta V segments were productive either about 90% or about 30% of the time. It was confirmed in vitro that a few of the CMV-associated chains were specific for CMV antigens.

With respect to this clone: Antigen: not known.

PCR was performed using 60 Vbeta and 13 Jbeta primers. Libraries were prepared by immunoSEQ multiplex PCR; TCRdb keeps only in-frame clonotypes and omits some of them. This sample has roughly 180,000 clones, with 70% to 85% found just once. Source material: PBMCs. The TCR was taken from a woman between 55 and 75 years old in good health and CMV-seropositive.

The CDR3 protein is CASNRDWNQPQHF. CDR3 nucleotide sequence: TGTGCCAGCAACCGGGACTGGAATCAGCCCCAGCATTTT. This chain uses TRBV2 with TRBJ1-5; TRBD1 might be the D (5 bases). V was pared by 7 bases and J by 4 bases, with 11 bases between. The CDR3 totals 13 residues. Germline V gives CDR1 SNHLY, CDR2 FYNNEI.